The next 25 T cell receptor beta chains were all read from a single sample in a study of read filtering for tumor transcriptome and immune sequencing. The library was built from about 400 ng RNA with molecular barcoded adaptors for alpha/delta and beta/gamma chains. Each CDR3 protein gets one entry after TCRdb re-called the reads with MiXCR. The table shows 30,000 to 50,000 distinct CDR3 sequences, with 10% to 15% occurring only once. Sequencing was done on a sample of a population of CD138-negative cells sorted from bone marrow. The receptors originated from a donor aged 40 or older with multiple myeloma.

This clonotype was counted at least ten times. CDR3 DNA: TGTGCCAGCAGCGTAACGACAGGGAACGTGGCCGGGGAGCTGTTTTTT. It is translated as CASSVTTGNVAGELFF. The chain couples TRBV7-2 to TRBJ2-2, with 7 bases that match TRBD1. The CDR3 is 16 amino acids. The germline gives CDR1 SGHTA, CDR2 FQGNSA. V gave up 5 bases and J gave up 6 bases; unmatched junction bases: 12.

In its sample, this clonotype was seen many times. CDR3 DNA: TGTGCCAGCAGCTTAGCCCAGGGGTGGGAATACGAGCAGTACTTC. It is translated as CASSLAQGWEYEQYF. The V gene is TRBV7-2, the J gene TRBJ2-7; D perhaps matches TRBD1 (6 bases). Germline CDR1 is SGHTA and CDR2 is FQGNSA. Trimming shortened V by 0 bases and J by 4 bases, and 13 bases separated the two germline ends. This CDR3 contains 15 residues.

For this clonotype: One base away lies a much larger clone, so this may be a sequencing read error. Written as DNA, the CDR3 is TGTGGCAGCAGCCAGGCCGGGAGGCTGTTTTTT. The encoded protein is CGSSQAGRLFF. The chain uses TRBV7-3 and TRBJ1-4, with D uncertain. The CDR3 extends over 11 amino acids. Germline values: CDR1 SGHTA, CDR2 FQGTGA.

This clonotype was counted ten times or more. The CDR3, as DNA: TGTGCCAGCAGTGACAGGGACGGCTTTAGCAATCAGCCCCAGCATTTT. This sequence encodes CASSDRDGFSNQPQHF. This chain connects TRBV28 to TRBJ1-5, with TRBD1 matching 7 bases. There are 16 residues in the CDR3. The V and J ends lost 5 bases and 0 bases, in that order; junction bases with no gene match: 7. Germline assignment: CDR1 MDHEN and CDR2 SYDVKM. The variable domain in full, with the rest retrieved from reference TRBV28 and TRBJ1-5, is DVKVTQSSRYLVKRTGEKVFLECVQDMDHENMFWYRQDPGLGLRLIYFSYDVKMKEKGDIPEGYSVSREKKERFSLILESASTNQTSMYLCASSDRDGFSNQPQHFGDGTRLSIL.

The CDR3 region is CASRVREKGFGQETQYF. As DNA, the CDR3 is TGCGCCAGCAGAGTCCGAGAAAAGGGGTTCGGACAGGAGACCCAGTACTTC. V usage is TRBV23-1 and J usage is TRBJ2-5, with a possible D match to TRBD1 (6 bases). TRBV23-1 is an ORF, with its function uncertain. The CDR3 runs to 17 residues. Trimming stripped 6 bases from V and 5 bases from J, with 25 bases between.

This clonotype was seen repeatedly, ten times or more. The V and J genes are TRBV11-3 and TRBJ2-1; D gene ambiguous. The CDR3 consists of 17 residues. The ends were cut back, 4 bases at V and 1 base at J, with 17 bases in the middle. CDR1 is SGHNT, CDR2 YENEEA, per germline. CDR3 residues: CASSSEMTSGSYNEQFF. CDR3 sequence (DNA): TGTGCCAGCAGCTCAGAAATGACAAGTGGGTCCTACAATGAGCAGTTCTTC.

The table lists this clonotype with many counts. The genes are TRBV11-3 and TRBJ2-3; the match to TRBD1 covers 9 bases. Germline V gene data show CDR1 as SGHNT and CDR2 as YENEEA. The CDR3 has 16 amino acids. V lost 4 bases, J lost 0 bases, and 5 bases stayed unmatched. DNA for the CDR3: TGTGCCAGCAGCTCAGGGACAGGGCCTAGCACAGATACGCAGTATTTT. This encodes CASSSGTGPSTDTQYF.

This clonotype was detected many times. The chain is built from TRBV20-1 and TRBJ2-7, with unresolved D. Trimming stripped 1 base from V and 3 bases from J, with 7 bases between. This CDR3 is built from 12 residues. CDR1 is DFQATT, CDR2 SNEGSKA, per germline (reference sequence). The DNA for the CDR3 is TGCAGTGCTAGAGTTCGCGGCTACGAGCAGTACTTC. This translates into CSARVRGYEQYF.

This clonotype was recorded at least ten times. The chain couples TRBV7-6 to TRBJ2-3, with 8 nucleotides matching TRBD1. Germline V gene data show CDR1 as SGHVS and CDR2 as FNYEAQ. This CDR3 has 14 residues. J gave up 6 bases and V 1 base, and 3 bases lay outside the gene matches. This chain's CDR3 is CASSLGTGRDTQYF. The CDR3 DNA reads TGTGCCAGCAGCTTAGGGACAGGGAGGGATACGCAGTATTTT.

This clonotype was seen only a few times. This chain uses TRBV11-3 with TRBJ2-1; D may match TRBD1 or TRBD2 (5 bases each). Germline-derived CDR1 and CDR2 are SGHNT and YENEEA. Between the trimmed V and J ends, which lost 5 bases and 3 bases, there was a span of 14 bases. The CDR3 spans 15 residues. The CDR3: CASSRYWGNYNEQFF. The CDR3 DNA follows: TGTGCCAGCAGCAGATACTGGGGGAACTACAATGAGCAGTTCTTC. The full variable domain, completed using reference TRBV11-3 and TRBJ2-1, is EAGVVQSPRYKIIEKKQPVAFWCNPISGHNTLYWYLQNLGQGPELLIRYENEEAVDDSQLPKDRFSAERLKGVDSTLKIQPAELGDSAVYLCASSRYWGNYNEQFFGPGTRLTVL.

In this sample, this clonotype turned up many times. The chain employs TRBV2 and TRBJ2-1, with D maybe TRBD1 (7 bases). V was cut by 6 bases and J by 7 bases, with 22 bases left in between. The CDR3 totals 16 residues. CDR1 and CDR2 (germline): SNHLY, FYNNEI. As DNA, the CDR3 is TGTGCCAGCAGCTACCAGAGCAGGGGGGCCAGAAATGAGCAGTTCTTC. Translating gives CASSYQSRGARNEQFF.

This clonotype was found many times. CDR3 nucleotides: TGCGCCAGCAGCCCCTCGGCGGGGGGCTCTCTCCCAAGGACCGGGGAGCTGTTTTTT. Translated: CASSPSAGGSLPRTGELFF. The rearrangement joins TRBV5-1 to TRBJ2-2; 8 positions match TRBD2. The CDR3 sequence is 19 residues long. Germline CDR1 SGHRS, CDR2 YFSETQ. With V trimmed by 4 bases and J by 5 bases, 19 bases remained unmatched.

Ten or more counts support this clonotype. V usage is TRBV4-2 and J usage is TRBJ1-1, with 9 bases that match TRBD1. Germline CDR1 LGHNA, CDR2 YNFKEQ. The CDR3 has 18 residues. Trimming cost V 1 base and J 1 base; bases outside gene matches: 10. The CDR3 DNA sequence: TGTGCCAGCAGCCAAGGGCGGGGACAGGGATTAGCGAACACTGAAGCTTTCTTT. Encoded protein: CASSQGRGQGLANTEAFF.

This clonotype was seen many times. V usage is TRBV5-1 and J usage is TRBJ1-1, with a weak D call TRBD1 (5 bases). Germline loops: CDR1 SGHRS, CDR2 YFSETQ. The V gene lost 0 bases and the J gene lost 7 bases, with 10 bases spanning the gap. This CDR3 has 13 residues. The CDR3 loop reads CASSLAQGGEAFF. CDR3 coding DNA: TGCGCCAGCAGCTTGGCCCAGGGCGGTGAAGCTTTCTTT.

There are a few counts of this clonotype. As the CDR3 is not closed by the conserved phenylalanine or tryptophan, this likely results from a read error. The gene calls are TRBV11-1 and TRBJ2-2, with 9 bases fitting TRBD2. V shed 1 base and J 4 bases; nucleotides not matched to a gene: 1. Looked up from germline, CDR1 is SGHAT and CDR2 is FQDESV (reference sequence). This CDR3 has 15 residues. CDR3 DNA sequence: TGTGCCAGCAGCTTAGAACTAGCGGGCACCGGGGAGCTGTTTCTT. This encodes CASSLELAGTGELFL.

This clonotype came up many times. This chain joins TRBV20-1 and TRBJ1-6, with a possible D match to TRBD1 (5 bases). Germline V lookup: CDR1 DFQATT, CDR2 SNEGSKA (reference sequence). V was shortened by 0 bases and J by 4 bases, with 16 bases between the two germline ends. The CDR3 runs to 17 residues. The DNA for the CDR3 is TGCAGTGCTAGAGATAACGGCCAGGGCCGATATAATTCACCCCTCCACTTT. Protein: CSARDNGQGRYNSPLHF.

This clonotype was counted ten times or more. The chain has TRBV30 and TRBJ2-1, with 8 bases that match TRBD2. V trimming: 2 bases; J trimming: 5 bases; junction bases outside the gene matches: 11. The CDR3 covers 16 residues. The germline V gene encodes CDR1 GTSNPN and CDR2 SVGIG (reference sequence). The CDR3 bases are TGTGCCTGGAGTCCTTGGGGGCGGGGGGTTGACAATGAGCAGTTCTTC. It specifies CAWSPWGRGVDNEQFF.

This clonotype has ten or more counts. J is TRBJ2-6 and V is TRBV5-4; D gene ambiguous. The CDR3 has 18 amino acids. V shed 0 bases and J shed 0 bases, with 13 bases lying between them. Germline V lookup: CDR1 SGHNT, CDR2 YYREEE (reference sequence). CDR3 protein: CASSLVVGSHSGANVLTF. In nucleotides, the CDR3 is TGTGCCAGCAGCTTGGTGGTCGGCAGCCACTCTGGGGCCAACGTCCTGACTTTC.

At least ten counts were recorded for this clonotype. V usage is TRBV10-3 and J usage is TRBJ1-1; D remains unclear. The CDR3 covers 16 residues. CDR1 ENHRY and CDR2 SYGVKD come from the germline V gene. The V end was cut by 1 base, the J end by 0 bases, with 12 bases between. The CDR3 DNA sequence: TGTGCCATCAGTGAGTTCGAACTGAGAATGAACACTGAAGCTTTCTTT. It codes for CAISEFELRMNTEAFF.

On this clonotype itself: A single base separates this from a much larger clone, so it may be a read error. The rearrangement joins TRBV29-1 to TRBJ1-1; D unresolved. Germline V lookup: CDR1 SQVTM, CDR2 ANQGSEA. This CDR3 region has 13 residues. In DNA form, the CDR3 reads TGCAGCGTTGAGAAACACCCGAACACTGAAGCTTCCTTT. It codes for CSVEKHPNTEASF.

This clonotype has at least ten counts. J is TRBJ2-3 and V is TRBV24-1, with D tentatively TRBD1 or TRBD2 (5 bases each). The CDR3 contains 13 residues. The ends were cut back, 9 bases at V and 5 bases at J, with 14 bases in the middle. CDR1 is KGHDR, CDR2 SFDVKD, per germline. The CDR3: CATGGDRGDTQYF. The CDR3 DNA reads as TGTGCCACCGGGGGTGATCGGGGAGATACGCAGTATTTT.

This clonotype was recorded at least ten times. The chain links TRBV29-1 to TRBJ1-1; a possible D gene is TRBD1 (6 bases). Trimming took off 6 bases at V and 3 bases at J, with 17 bases between the two ends. This CDR3 region has 14 residues. The germline V gene has CDR1 SQVTM and CDR2 ANQGSEA. Here the CDR3 DNA reads TGCAGCGTGCCCTCGGGGGGCTGGGACACTGAAGCTTTCTTT. It translates to CSVPSGGWDTEAFF.

The chain recombines TRBV27 with TRBJ2-2, with 9 positions matching TRBD1. Germline CDR1 MNHEY, CDR2 SMNVEV (reference sequence). The CDR3 has 15 amino acids. The ends lost 8 bases at V and 5 bases at J; junction bases unmatched: 9. CDR3 bases: TGTGCCAGCTCCCACAGGGGGCTATCGACCGGGGAGCTGTTTTTT. Translation: CASSHRGLSTGELFF.

This clonotype was counted ten times or more. V usage is TRBV29-1 and J usage is TRBJ1-2; D is perhaps TRBD1 (5 bases). V gave up 7 bases and J gave up 0 bases, with 12 bases separating them. Germline loops: CDR1 SQVTM, CDR2 ANQGSEA. CDR3 length: 13 amino acids. The chain's CDR3 is CSAGTAPNYGYTF. CDR3 DNA sequence: TGCAGCGCAGGGACTGCTCCTAACTATGGCTACACCTTC. The full variable domain, with the rest looked up from reference TRBV29-1 and TRBJ1-2, is SAVISQKPSRDICQRGTSLTIQCQVDSQVTMMFWYRQQPGQSLTLIATANQGSEATYESGFVIDKFPISRPNLTFSTLTVSNMSPEDSSIYLCSAGTAPNYGYTFGSGTRLTVV.

In this sample, this clonotype turned up many times. This rearrangement joins TRBV27 to TRBJ2-5, with a weak D call TRBD1 (6 bases). Per the germline V gene, CDR1 is MNHEY and CDR2 is SMNVEV (reference sequence). This CDR3 contains 13 residues. Trimming shortened V by 8 bases and J by 1 base, and 11 bases separated the two germline ends. Here the CDR3 DNA reads TGTGCCAGCCGTCAAGGGGGCCAAGAGACCCAGTACTTC. It translates to CASRQGGQETQYF.